This TCR beta chain originates from a study of cytomegalovirus exposure and HLA in healthy donors. About the study: From about 179 million T cells, an earlier analysis saw roughly 120 million unique TCR beta sequences. Study conclusions and caveats: V- and J-gene trimming in TCR beta was tied to a missense DCLRE1C variant by an analysis performed later. Some V segments, including TRBV6-2 and TRBV6-3, were excluded as indistinguishable. Later analysis reportedly placed an Asian-associated ancestry cluster below the roughly 640-donor mean in N-insertions.

Germline CDR1 and CDR2: MNHEY and SVGAGI. This CDR3 is built from 15 residues. With V trimmed by 10 bases and J by 4 bases, 11 bases remained unmatched. In this sample, this clone turned up once. Its matching antigen is unknown. Both 60 Vbeta primers and 13 Jbeta primers went into the PCR. Libraries were prepared by immunoSEQ multiplex PCR; TCRdb keeps only in-frame clonotypes and omits some of them. This sample yields about 190,000 clones, of which around 79% are seen a single time; 1.5% to 2% belongs to the top ten. The rearrangement joins TRBV6-5 to TRBJ2-3; 10 nucleotides line up with TRBD2. The receptor's source is a woman aged 50 to 65 in good health and CMV-seronegative. Source material: PBMCs. As DNA, the CDR3 is TGTGCCACCACCGAGCGGGAGGGGAGCGCAGATACGCAGTATTTT. It translates to CATTEREGSADTQYF.